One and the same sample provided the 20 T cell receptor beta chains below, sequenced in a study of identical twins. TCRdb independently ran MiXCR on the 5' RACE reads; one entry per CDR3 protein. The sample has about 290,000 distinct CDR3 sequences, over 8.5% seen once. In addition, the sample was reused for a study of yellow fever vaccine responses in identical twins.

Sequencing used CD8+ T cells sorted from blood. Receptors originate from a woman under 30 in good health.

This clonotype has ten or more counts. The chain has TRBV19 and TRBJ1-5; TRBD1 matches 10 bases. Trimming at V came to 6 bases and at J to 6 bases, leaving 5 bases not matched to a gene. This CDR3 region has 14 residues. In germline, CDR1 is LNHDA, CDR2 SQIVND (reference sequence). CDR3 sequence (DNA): TGTGCCAGTAGGCGGGACAGGGGTCCTCAGCCCCAGCATTTT. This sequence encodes CASRRDRGPQPQHF.

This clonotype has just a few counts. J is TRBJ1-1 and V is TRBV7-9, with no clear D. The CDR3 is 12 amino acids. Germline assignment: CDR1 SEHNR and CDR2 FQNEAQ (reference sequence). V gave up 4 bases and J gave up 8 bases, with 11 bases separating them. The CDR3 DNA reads TGTGCCAGCAGCTCGGGATCGCGAGAAGCTTTCTTT. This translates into CASSSGSREAFF.

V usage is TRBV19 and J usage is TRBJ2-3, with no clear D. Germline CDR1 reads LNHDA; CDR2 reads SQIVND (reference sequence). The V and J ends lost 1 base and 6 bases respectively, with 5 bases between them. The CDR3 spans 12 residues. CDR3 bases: TGTGCCAGTAGTATAGTCCCGGATACGCAGTATTTT. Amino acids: CASSIVPDTQYF.

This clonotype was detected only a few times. CDR3 in amino acids: CASTGDGSSYEQYF. In DNA, the CDR3 is TGTGCCAGCACCGGGGACGGGAGCTCCTACGAGCAGTACTTC. The J gene is TRBJ2-7, the V gene TRBV3-1, with D maybe TRBD2 (6 bases). Germline CDR1 LGHDT, CDR2 YNNKEL (reference sequence). V was trimmed by 7 bases and J by 0 bases, leaving 13 bases between them. The CDR3 has 14 amino acids.

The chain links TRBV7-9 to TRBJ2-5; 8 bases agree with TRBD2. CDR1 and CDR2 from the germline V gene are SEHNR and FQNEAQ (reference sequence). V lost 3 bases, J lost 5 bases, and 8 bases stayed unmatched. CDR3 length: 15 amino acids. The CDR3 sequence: CASSFPAGGRETQYF. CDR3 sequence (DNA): TGTGCCAGCAGCTTCCCGGCGGGGGGCCGTGAGACCCAGTACTTC.

The CDR3 loop reads CASSLVRVGNEQFF. CDR3 in DNA: TGCGCCAGCAGCTTGGTTCGGGTGGGGAATGAGCAGTTCTTC. V is TRBV5-1 and J is TRBJ2-1; D is ambiguous. V lost 0 bases to trimming and J lost 7 bases, with 11 bases between them. The length of the CDR3 is 14 residues. CDR1 is SGHRS, CDR2 YFSETQ, per germline. Full variable domain (missing parts from reference TRBV5-1 and TRBJ2-1): KAGVTQTPRYLIKTRGQQVTLSCSPISGHRSVSWYQQTPGQGLQFLFEYFSETQRNKGNFPGRFSGRQFSNSRSEMNVSTLELGDSALYLCASSLVRVGNEQFFGPGTRLTVL.

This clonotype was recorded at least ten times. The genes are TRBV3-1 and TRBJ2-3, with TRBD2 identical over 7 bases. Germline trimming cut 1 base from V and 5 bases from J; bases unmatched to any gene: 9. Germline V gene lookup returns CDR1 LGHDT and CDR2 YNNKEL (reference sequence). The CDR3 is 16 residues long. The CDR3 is CASSQVMGPGGDTQYF. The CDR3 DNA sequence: TGTGCCAGCAGCCAAGTTATGGGGCCGGGAGGAGATACGCAGTATTTT.

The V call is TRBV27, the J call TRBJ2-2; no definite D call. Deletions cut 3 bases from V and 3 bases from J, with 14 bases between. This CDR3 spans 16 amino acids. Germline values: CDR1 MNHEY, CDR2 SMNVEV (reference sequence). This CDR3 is CASSFSTTKHTGELFF. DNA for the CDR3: TGTGCCAGCAGTTTCTCGACCACGAAGCACACCGGGGAGCTGTTTTTT.

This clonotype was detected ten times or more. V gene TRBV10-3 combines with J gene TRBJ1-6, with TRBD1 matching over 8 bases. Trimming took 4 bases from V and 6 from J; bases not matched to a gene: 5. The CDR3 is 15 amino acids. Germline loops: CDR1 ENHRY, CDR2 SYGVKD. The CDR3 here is CAISGHQGANSPLHF. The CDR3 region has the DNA TGTGCCATCAGTGGTCATCAGGGGGCTAATTCACCCCTCCACTTT.

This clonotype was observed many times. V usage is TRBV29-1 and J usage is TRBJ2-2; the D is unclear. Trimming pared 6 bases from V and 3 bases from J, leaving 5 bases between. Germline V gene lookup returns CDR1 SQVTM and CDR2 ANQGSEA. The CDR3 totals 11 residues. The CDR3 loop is CSVRDTGELFF. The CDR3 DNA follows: TGCAGCGTACGGGACACCGGGGAGCTGTTTTTT.

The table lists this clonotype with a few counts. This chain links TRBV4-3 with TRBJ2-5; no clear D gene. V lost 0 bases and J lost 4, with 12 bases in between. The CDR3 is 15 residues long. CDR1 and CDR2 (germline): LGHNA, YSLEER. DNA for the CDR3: TGCGCCAGCAGCCAAGACTCCTCTCACGGAGAGACCCAGTACTTC. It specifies CASSQDSSHGETQYF.

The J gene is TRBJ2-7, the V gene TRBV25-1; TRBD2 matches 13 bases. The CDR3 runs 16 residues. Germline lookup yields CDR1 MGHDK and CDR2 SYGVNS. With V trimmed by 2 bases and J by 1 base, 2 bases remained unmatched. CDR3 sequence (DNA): TGTGCCAGCAGTGAACTGGGACTAGCGGGATCCTACGAGCAGTACTTC. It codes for CASSELGLAGSYEQYF.

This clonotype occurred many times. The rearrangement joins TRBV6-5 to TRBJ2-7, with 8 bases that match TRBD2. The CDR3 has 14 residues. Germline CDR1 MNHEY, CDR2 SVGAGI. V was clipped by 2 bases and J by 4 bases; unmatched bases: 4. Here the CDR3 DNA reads TGTGCCAGCAGTTACGGCAGCGGGAGTTACGAGCAGTACTTC. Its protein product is CASSYGSGSYEQYF.

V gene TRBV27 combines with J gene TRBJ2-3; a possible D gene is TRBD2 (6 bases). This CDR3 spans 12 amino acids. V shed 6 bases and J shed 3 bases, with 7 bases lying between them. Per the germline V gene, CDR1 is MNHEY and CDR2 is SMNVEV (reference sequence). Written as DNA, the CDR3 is TGTGCCAGCAGGGGGAGGACAGATACGCAGTATTTT. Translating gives CASRGRTDTQYF.

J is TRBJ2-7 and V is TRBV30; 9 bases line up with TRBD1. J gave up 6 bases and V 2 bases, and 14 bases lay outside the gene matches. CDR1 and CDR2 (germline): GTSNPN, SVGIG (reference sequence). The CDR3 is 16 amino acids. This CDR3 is CAWSPWGQGRPSEQYF. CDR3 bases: TGTGCCTGGAGTCCTTGGGGACAGGGACGGCCGAGCGAGCAGTACTTC.

The DNA of the CDR3 is TGTGCCAGCGGTATCTGGGGTGCTGAAGCTTTCTTT. Encoded protein: CASGIWGAEAFF. V is TRBV19 and J is TRBJ1-1, with unresolved D. There are 12 residues in the CDR3. V lost 9 bases and J 6 bases, leaving 14 bases between the germline ends. Germline CDR1 reads LNHDA; CDR2 reads SQIVND (reference sequence). Drawing the rest from reference TRBV19 and TRBJ1-1, the complete variable domain is DGGITQSPKYLFRKEGQNVTLSCEQNLNHDAMYWYRQDPGQGLRLIYYSQIVNDFQKGDIAEGYSVSREKKESFPLTVTSAQKNPTAFYLCASGIWGAEAFFGQGTRLTVV.

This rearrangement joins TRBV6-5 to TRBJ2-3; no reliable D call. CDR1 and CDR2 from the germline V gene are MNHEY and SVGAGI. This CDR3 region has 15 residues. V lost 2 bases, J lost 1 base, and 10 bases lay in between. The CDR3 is CASSYLGLGTDTQYF. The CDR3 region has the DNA TGTGCCAGCAGTTACCTCGGGCTAGGCACAGATACGCAGTATTTT.

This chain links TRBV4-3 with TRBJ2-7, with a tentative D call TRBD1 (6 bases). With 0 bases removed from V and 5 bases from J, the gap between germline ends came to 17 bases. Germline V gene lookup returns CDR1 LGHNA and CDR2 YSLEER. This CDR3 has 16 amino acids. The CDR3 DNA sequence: TGCGCCAGCAGCCAAGATAGGGGGACGCTTTTGGACGAGCAGTACTTC. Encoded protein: CASSQDRGTLLDEQYF.

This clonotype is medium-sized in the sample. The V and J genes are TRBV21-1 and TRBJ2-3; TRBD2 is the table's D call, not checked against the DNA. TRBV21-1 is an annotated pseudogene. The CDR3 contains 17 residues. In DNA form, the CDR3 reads TGTGCCAGCAGCTGGATAGCGGGACCCACGGGAACAGATACGCAGTATTTT. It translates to CASSWIAGPTGTDTQYF.

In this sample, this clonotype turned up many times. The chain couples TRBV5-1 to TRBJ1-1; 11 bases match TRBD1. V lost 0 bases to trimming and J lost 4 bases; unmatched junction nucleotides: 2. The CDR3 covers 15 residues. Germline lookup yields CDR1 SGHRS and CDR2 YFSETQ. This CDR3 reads CASSLVGQGVTEAFF. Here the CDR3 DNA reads TGCGCCAGCAGCTTGGTGGGACAGGGGGTCACTGAAGCTTTCTTT.